This TCR beta chain was observed in a study of T-cell reconstitution after alpha-beta-depleted transplantation in children. Study outcomes and limitations: After transplant, high TCRbeta diversity at day 60 in some patients arose from surviving recipient T cells and thymic progenitors. Reportedly, alpha-beta T cells present about two months post-transplant originated from several hundred expanded clones of graft origin. Diversity and T-cell counts at one year after transplant derived mostly from new T cells.

As it was prepared, the TCRbeta library received unique molecular identifiers. TCRdb used MiXCR to reprocess the PCR reads, holding one entry per CDR3 protein. The repertoire holds hundreds of thousands of distinct CDR3 sequences, over 15% seen once, with around 45% in the top ten. CDR3 length: 17 amino acids. V lost 0 bases and J lost 0, with 13 bases in between. Germline V CDR1 and CDR2: SGDLS, YYNGEE. Details on this clonotype: The antigen is unknown.

The clonotype was recovered from a male patient between 2 and 15 years old who had a stem cell transplant for acute lymphoblastic leukemia, so the T cells may come from the graft donor. The sequencing used PBMCs, mostly from graft donor cells, collected 360 days after TCRalphabeta/CD19-depleted stem cell transplant. The V and J genes are TRBV9 and TRBJ2-1; D gene ambiguous. The CDR3 DNA sequence: TGTGCCAGCAGCGTAGATGGTAGCAGCCTCTCCTACAATGAGCAGTTCTTC. It specifies CASSVDGSSLSYNEQFF.